These T cell receptor beta chains were read from a single sample in a study of patients and donors after allogeneic stem cell transplantation. TCRdb re-called the RT-PCR reads with MiXCR, one entry per CDR3 protein. There are some 880,000 distinct CDR3 sequences in the sample; around 17% occur only once, and around 6% lies in the top ten. The sample was blood, either unsorted or a sorted T cell fraction (not recorded which). The receptors originated from a human donor who was either an allogeneic HSCT recipient or a stem cell or donor lymphocyte infusion donor (not recorded which). It is not recorded whose cells these are; they may come from a transplant donor. The CDR3 runs from the conserved cysteine through the conserved F or W. A D gene is named only where the DNA matches it firmly. For some rows the clone size is stated as once, few or many, or as a class when expanded; others skip it.

>11|TRBJ2-1|-|many|TRBV6-2/TRBV6-3
CASRDKIEQFF
TGTGCCAGCAGGGATAAGATTGAGCAGTTCTTC
>14|TRBJ2-2|TRBD1|-|TRBV12-3/TRBV12-4
CASRPGTGTGELFF
TGTGCCAGCAGACCAGGGACAGGGACCGGGGAGCTGTTTTTT
>16|TRBJ1-2|-|once|TRBV2
CASNLSPSSSNYGYTF
TGTGCCAGCAACCTTTCCCCCTCGTCTTCTAACTATGGCTACACCTTC
>14|TRBJ2-5|-|-|TRBV24-1
CATSDGTLGETQYF
TGTGCCACCAGTGATGGGACATTGGGGGAGACCCAGTACTTC
>14|TRBJ2-4|-|-|TRBV12-3/TRBV12-4
CASTFAGSKNIQYF
TGTGCCAGCACGTTTGCCGGCAGCAAAAACATTCAGTACTTC
>15|TRBJ2-5|-|few|TRBV15
CATSRGPKQQETQYF
TGTGCCACCAGCAGAGGACCGAAACAACAAGAGACCCAGTACTTC
>14|TRBJ1-4|-|few|TRBV27
CASSHQKSGEKLFF
TGTGCCAGCAGCCACCAGAAATCGGGTGAAAAACTGTTTTTT
>19|TRBJ2-7|-|-|TRBV18
CASSPLMVGAGTPSYEQYF
TGTGCCAGCTCACCCCTCATGGTAGGCGCCGGGACTCCCTCCTACGAGCAGTACTTC
>17|TRBJ2-1|TRBD2|-|TRBV12-3/TRBV12-4
CASSPGLAGGGDNEQFF
TGTGCCAGCAGTCCAGGACTAGCGGGAGGGGGGGACAATGAGCAGTTCTTC
>13|TRBJ2-3|-|-|TRBV6-2/TRBV6-3
CASSYLHRDTQYF
TGTGCCAGCAGTTACCTCCATCGAGATACGCAGTATTTT
>14|TRBJ1-2|TRBD1|-|TRBV15
CATSRDWQGDGYTF
TGTGCCACCAGCAGAGATTGGCAGGGGGATGGCTACACCTTC
>13|TRBJ2-1|-|many|TRBV9
CASSVGSGNEQFF
TGTGCCAGCAGCGTAGGCTCGGGTAATGAGCAGTTCTTC
>13|TRBJ2-7|-|-|TRBV20-1
CSYRTYLSYEQYF
TGCAGTTACCGGACGTATCTCTCCTACGAGCAGTACTTC
>15|TRBJ2-1|TRBD1|few|TRBV10-3
CATDRGGSPDNEQFF
TGTGCCACGGACAGGGGGGGGTCCCCGGACAATGAGCAGTTCTTC
>15|TRBJ2-7|TRBD2|once|TRBV14
CASSLTGTSGRKQYF
TGTGCCAGCAGCCTTACCGGGACTAGCGGGAGGAAGCAGTACTTC
>15|TRBJ1-6|-|few|TRBV5-1
CASSFLTAYNSPLHF
TGCGCCAGCAGCTTCTTAACAGCTTATAATTCACCCCTCCACTTT
>14|TRBJ1-5|TRBD1|-|TRBV6-1
CASRGTGSGQPQHF
TGTGCCAGCAGGGGGACAGGGTCCGGTCAGCCCCAGCATTTT
>15|TRBJ2-3|TRBD2|few|TRBV5-1
CASSLTSAKQYTQYF
TGCGCCAGCAGCTTAACTAGCGCCAAGCAATATACGCAGTATTTT
>13|TRBJ1-1|-|-|TRBV9
CASSVEGRSEAFF
TGTGCCAGCAGCGTAGAAGGCCGTAGTGAAGCTTTCTTT
>13|TRBJ2-1|-|-|TRBV2
CASRSGRREEQFF
TGTGCCAGCAGGAGTGGTAGGAGGGAGGAGCAGTTCTTC
>15|TRBJ1-1|TRBD1|-|TRBV5-1
CASSFSGGGVTEAFF
TGCGCCAGCAGCTTTTCAGGGGGTGGTGTCACTGAAGCTTTCTTT
>14|TRBJ2-1|-|many|TRBV10-3
CAISGGKGYNEQFF
TGTGCCATCTCGGGTGGGAAAGGCTACAATGAGCAGTTCTTC
>13|TRBJ1-1|-|-|TRBV29-1
CSVAKGLDTEAFF
TGCAGCGTTGCAAAGGGACTGGACACTGAAGCTTTCTTT
>16|TRBJ1-5|-|-|TRBV6-2/TRBV6-3
CASFPGTLTSNQPQHF
TGTGCCAGCTTTCCCGGGACCCTAACAAGCAATCAGCCCCAGCATTTT
>15|TRBJ2-1|TRBD2|few|TRBV30
CAWSQLAGIYNEQFF
TGTGCCTGGAGTCAACTAGCGGGAATCTACAATGAGCAGTTCTTC
>15|TRBJ2-1|TRBD2|few|TRBV19
CASSMGTSGNNEQFF
TGTGCCAGTAGTATGGGGACTAGCGGTAACAATGAGCAGTTCTTC
>10|TRBJ1-1|-|once|TRBV6-2/TRBV6-3
CATRFGEAFF
TGTGCCACCAGATTCGGTGAAGCTTTCTTT
>18|TRBJ2-5|TRBD2|many|TRBV12-3/TRBV12-4
CASSLYLGGGAPQETQYF
TGTGCCAGCAGTTTATATTTGGGCGGGGGGGCGCCCCAAGAGACCCAGTACTTC